Listed below are T cell receptor beta chains from one sample, sequenced in a study of early T cells in non-severe SARS-CoV-2 infection. In TCRdb, the 5' RACE reads were re-called with MiXCR into one record per CDR3 protein. The top ten clones hold about a sixth of a sample with approximately 70,000 distinct CDR3 sequences, about 9.1% of them seen once. Sequencing was performed on whole blood, taken at baseline. All receptors come from an adult who was a healthcare worker with PCR-confirmed SARS-CoV-2 infection or an uninfected control (not recorded which). The conserved cysteine and the conserved F or W are not part of the CDR3 here. Fields, in order: CDR3 protein, clone size, V gene, J gene. The size entry is marked missing in some rows and otherwise reads once, few, many or a size class.

CDR3 protein: ASSLSTGPDTQY
clone size: -
V gene: TRBV11-2
J gene: TRBJ2-3

CDR3 protein: ASSLDLGGEQY
clone size: many
V gene: TRBV11-2
J gene: TRBJ2-7

CDR3 protein: ASSTSTGYNEQF
clone size: many
V gene: TRBV11-2
J gene: TRBJ2-1

CDR3 protein: ASSLGDLAGWRDTQY
clone size: -
V gene: TRBV7-8
J gene: TRBJ2-3

CDR3 protein: ASSSGTGGTYGYT
clone size: few
V gene: TRBV5-1
J gene: TRBJ1-2

CDR3 protein: ASSLAGTSLYGYT
clone size: few
V gene: TRBV7-2
J gene: TRBJ1-2

CDR3 protein: ASSLDSTVYGYT
clone size: -
V gene: TRBV7-8
J gene: TRBJ1-2

CDR3 protein: ANSTLPGRAF
clone size: -
V gene: TRBV7-2
J gene: TRBJ1-1

CDR3 protein: ASSQELGAGANVLT
clone size: -
V gene: TRBV14
J gene: TRBJ2-6

CDR3 protein: ASSTRLARGTDTQY
clone size: -
V gene: TRBV12-3/TRBV12-4
J gene: TRBJ2-3

CDR3 protein: ASRSGQNGYT
clone size: few
V gene: TRBV28
J gene: TRBJ1-2

CDR3 protein: SGGPNTGELF
clone size: many
V gene: TRBV29-1
J gene: TRBJ2-2

CDR3 protein: SAFDRGEAKNIQY
clone size: -
V gene: TRBV29-1
J gene: TRBJ2-4

CDR3 protein: ASSTQMNTEAF
clone size: many
V gene: TRBV7-2
J gene: TRBJ1-1

CDR3 protein: ASSPDPNYGYT
clone size: few
V gene: TRBV18
J gene: TRBJ1-2

CDR3 protein: ASSFPTPGTGELF
clone size: -
V gene: TRBV7-9
J gene: TRBJ2-2

CDR3 protein: ASSQEGMRSGNTIY
clone size: few
V gene: TRBV4-3
J gene: TRBJ1-3

CDR3 protein: ASGRGVAF
clone size: -
V gene: TRBV28
J gene: TRBJ1-1

CDR3 protein: ASSQGQSGLAGGGELF
clone size: many
V gene: TRBV4-2
J gene: TRBJ2-2

CDR3 protein: ASSPWTASQSSGSLKNIQY
clone size: -
V gene: TRBV7-9
J gene: TRBJ2-4

CDR3 protein: ARVGPNSPLH
clone size: -
V gene: TRBV21-1
J gene: TRBJ1-6

CDR3 protein: ASSLDRAHAF
clone size: -
V gene: TRBV28
J gene: TRBJ1-1

CDR3 protein: ASEGLAGGRETQY
clone size: -
V gene: TRBV6-2/TRBV6-3
J gene: TRBJ2-5

CDR3 protein: ASRPGGVETQY
clone size: many
V gene: TRBV5-1
J gene: TRBJ2-5

CDR3 protein: ASSRGGVDTEAF
clone size: -
V gene: TRBV7-9
J gene: TRBJ1-1

CDR3 protein: ASSVAGGTGTEAF
clone size: -
V gene: TRBV9
J gene: TRBJ1-1

CDR3 protein: ASSYPHGANYGYT
clone size: many
V gene: TRBV6-2/TRBV6-3
J gene: TRBJ1-2

CDR3 protein: ASTRRAGSYGYT
clone size: many
V gene: TRBV12-3/TRBV12-4
J gene: TRBJ1-2

CDR3 protein: ATSDPLNEQF
clone size: -
V gene: TRBV24-1
J gene: TRBJ2-1

CDR3 protein: ASNPDRAGYEQY
clone size: -
V gene: TRBV5-1
J gene: TRBJ2-7

CDR3 protein: ASSLPLPNSPLH
clone size: -
V gene: TRBV7-6
J gene: TRBJ1-6

CDR3 protein: ASSGSGGSSYNEQF
clone size: few
V gene: TRBV2
J gene: TRBJ2-1

CDR3 protein: ASSPVELGYNEQF
clone size: many
V gene: TRBV6-2/TRBV6-3
J gene: TRBJ2-1